Listed below are T cell receptor beta chains from one sample, sequenced in a study of tumor-infiltrating lymphocytes in localized non-small cell lung cancer. This table comes from immunoSEQ multiplex PCR, and its TCRdb copy is limited to in-frame clones, with some not included. The sample holds around 16,000 clones, 70% to 75% seen once. Sequencing was performed on lung tumor tissue. The origin of the receptors is a human donor with non-small cell lung cancer. CDR3s include the opening cysteine and the closing phenylalanine or tryptophan. Each record gives: D gene, V gene, clone size, J gene, CDR3 protein, CDR3 DNA. A D gene is named only where the DNA matches it firmly. Clone size is given for some rows only: seen once, a few or many times, or a class if the clone is expanded.

.,TRBV11-2,.,TRBJ1-2,CASTLFPEGGNYGYTF,TGTGCCAGCACCCTCTTCCCAGAGGGCGGCAACTATGGCTACACCTTC
TRBD1,TRBV4-1,.,TRBJ1-1,CASSLGQGSNTEAFF,TGCGCCAGCAGCCTAGGACAGGGGTCGAACACTGAAGCTTTCTTT
.,TRBV19,few,TRBJ1-5,CASRWSVNQPQHF,TGTGCCAGTAGATGGTCGGTCAATCAGCCCCAGCATTTT
.,TRBV29-1,.,TRBJ2-1,CSVDRSRNGQFF,TGCAGCGTTGACCGGAGCCGTAACGGGCAGTTCTTC
TRBD2,TRBV5-8,.,TRBJ2-3,CASSLATTGGGADTQYF,TGTGCCAGCAGCTTGGCCACGACGGGAGGAGGAGCAGATACGCAGTATTTT
TRBD1,TRBV28,.,TRBJ2-5,CASSPTDRAAQYF,TGTGCCAGCAGTCCAACAGACAGGGCGGCCCAGTACTTC
.,TRBV7-2,.,TRBJ1-1,CASSLEGGSTEAFF,TGTGCCAGCAGCTTAGAAGGGGGGAGCACTGAAGCTTTCTTT
TRBD2,TRBV5-1,.,TRBJ2-7,CASSLPGTSTYEQYF,TGCGCCAGCAGCCTCCCCGGGACTAGCACCTACGAGCAGTACTTC
TRBD2,TRBV10-2,once,TRBJ2-7,CASSNRASGTYEQYF,TGCGCCAGCAGCAACCGGGCTAGCGGAACGTACGAGCAGTACTTC
.,TRBV4-1,.,TRBJ1-2,CASSQDPTFLPYGYTF,TGCGCCAGCAGCCAAGATCCCACGTTCCTTCCTTATGGCTACACCTTC
TRBD1,TRBV5-4,.,TRBJ2-6,CASRYRQGEANVLTF,TGTGCCAGCAGATACCGACAGGGGGAGGCCAACGTCCTGACTTTC
TRBD2,TRBV5-1,.,TRBJ2-7,CASSFSGTSDSYEQYF,TGCGCCAGCAGCTTTAGTGGGACTAGCGATTCCTACGAGCAGTACTTC
.,TRBV6-6,.,TRBJ2-7,CASIFAPENPLREQYF,TGTGCCAGCATTTTCGCCCCGGAGAACCCACTACGAGAGCAGTACTTC
.,TRBV5-1,.,TRBJ2-1,CASREMNEQFF,TGCGCCAGCAGGGAAATGAATGAGCAGTTCTTC